This T cell receptor beta chain originates from a study of T-cell memory formation after mild COVID-19. MiXCR was run by TCRdb on the 5' RACE reads, yielding one entry per CDR3 protein. The table shows 110,000 or so distinct CDR3 sequences, with 22% occurring only once. This clonotype came up a few times. V shed 11 bases and J shed 1 base, with 15 bases lying between them. The CDR3 has 13 amino acids. Germline V CDR1 and CDR2: ENHRY, SYGVKD. The sample consisted of PBMCs or a T cell subset sorted from them (not recorded which). This receptor was obtained from a man in his late teens or twenties who had mild COVID-19 (a few samples of this study predate the infection). Cell type and time point are not known. The rearrangement uses TRBV10-3 and TRBJ2-7; weak D call: TRBD2 (6 bases). The CDR3 sequence: CASRERESYEQYV. CDR3 sequence (DNA): TGTGCCTCCCGGGAGAGGGAATCCTACGAGCAGTACGTC.